This is a list of T cell receptor beta chains from one sample in a study of preoperative IRX-2 immunotherapy in early breast cancer. Method: immunoSEQ multiplex PCR; TCRdb's copy keeps in-frame clones and lacks some. The data show around 88,000 clones, more than 80% seen once. The material was tumor tissue, obtained after IRX-2 immunotherapy. These receptors all come from a human donor with breast cancer. Each CDR3 is given with its conserved first and last residue. D genes are given only for firm matches. Where a row states a size, it is once, few, many or the class of an expanded clone; other rows omit it.

CDR3 DNA	CDR3 protein	D gene	clone size	J gene	V gene
TGTGCCACCAGCAGAGGACAGGGTTTAAGCGAGCAGTACTTC	CATSRGQGLSEQYF	TRBD1	NA	TRBJ2-7	TRBV15
TGTGCCAGTAGTGGCGATTTTCTGCATTCCGGAAACACCATATATTTT	CASSGDFLHSGNTIYF	NA	NA	TRBJ1-3	TRBV19
TGCGCCAGCAGCTATGGACTAGCGGGAGTTGGAGATACGCAGTATTTT	CASSYGLAGVGDTQYF	TRBD2	NA	TRBJ2-3	TRBV5-1
TGTGCCAGCAGCTTAAGCTTTGGAAAAGAGACCCAGTACTTC	CASSLSFGKETQYF	NA	NA	TRBJ2-5	TRBV7-7
TGCAGCGCTCGGGGGCCGACCTACGAGCAGTACTTC	CSARGPTYEQYF	NA	once	TRBJ2-7	TRBV29-1
TGCGCCAGCAGCCCCGGCCTTCGGGACACTGAAGCTTTCTTT	CASSPGLRDTEAFF	NA	NA	TRBJ1-1	TRBV5-1
TGTGCCAGCTCGCCTTGGGACAGACATTACGAGCAGTACTTC	CASSPWDRHYEQYF	TRBD1	NA	TRBJ2-7	TRBV18
TGTGCCAGCAGCGGACAGCTTAGCTCCTATAATTCACCCCTCCACTTT	CASSGQLSSYNSPLHF	NA	NA	TRBJ1-6	TRBV7-1
TGTGCCATCAAGGGAGGAGGAGTCGGGGACTATGGCTACACCTTC	CAIKGGGVGDYGYTF	NA	few	TRBJ1-2	TRBV6-8
TGTGCCAGCAGCCAATGGGGACAGTCATATGGCTACACCTTC	CASSQWGQSYGYTF	TRBD1	NA	TRBJ1-2	TRBV14
TGTGCCAGCTCACCGCCCGGGGGACCCTACAATGAGCAGTTCTTC	CASSPPGGPYNEQFF	NA	NA	TRBJ2-1	TRBV18
TGTGCCAGCAGTTACTCTCAGGCTAGCGGGGGGGCAGATACGCAGTATTTT	CASSYSQASGGADTQYF	TRBD2	NA	TRBJ2-3	TRBV6-4
TGTGCCAGCTCACCATATGGGAAGGGACCAGATACGCAGTATTTT	CASSPYGKGPDTQYF	NA	NA	TRBJ2-3	TRBV18
TGTGCCATAAGGGGGAACGAAGAGACCCAGTACTTC	CAIRGNEETQYF	NA	NA	TRBJ2-5	TRBV6-8
TGTGCCAGCTCACGATTGGACGGAGCCTACGAGCAGTACTTC	CASSRLDGAYEQYF	NA	NA	TRBJ2-7	TRBV18
TGTGCCAGCAACAACAGGGGAGAGACCCAGTACTTC	CASNNRGETQYF	TRBD1	NA	TRBJ2-5	TRBV12-5
TGTGCCAGCTCACCCCGGGACCGTGACACTGAAGCTTTCTTT	CASSPRDRDTEAFF	NA	NA	TRBJ1-1	TRBV18